This record concerns one TCR beta chain sequence. The antigen it recognizes is unknown. The cohort consisted of hundreds of healthy bone marrow donors. At the time of sampling, every cohort member was nominally healthy, though immune exposures that went unrecorded were likely present. The donor tested CMV seropositive and was one of the 289 seropositive cohort members. Each donor provided a peripheral blood sample, and peripheral blood mononuclear cells were used for TCR beta sequencing. The Qiagen DNeasy Blood Extraction Kit was used to extract genomic DNA from the blood cell samples. These data originate in a study of cytomegalovirus exposure and HLA in healthy donors (TCRdb year 2017). Regarding the complete study: According to an earlier analysis of around 600 of the donors, 150 million to 200 million T cells yielded 117 million unique TCR beta sequences and approximately 300 Gb of sequence data. The number of typed donors differed by locus: about 620-640 for A, B, C, DRB1 and DQB1; 500 to 550 for DQA1; around 610 for DPA1; and roughly 450 for DPB1. The genetic ancestry cluster associated with self-reported Caucasian donors included 81% of the approximately 400 genotyped donors. All discovery cohort repertoires had been generated using a single sequencing platform. The study used immunosequencing to profile the T cell repertoires of 666 subjects and linked those repertoires to cytomegalovirus serostatus. Several DR-DQ haplotypes were treated as single units for association and clustering because of strong linkage in the cohort. The study aimed to test whether cataloging public T cell receptors could reveal signatures of past pathogen exposure. Along with the approximately 700-subject first cohort, a separate validation cohort of 120 different subjects was used. About 300 gigabases of sequencing data and approximately 93 million unique TCR sequences were included in an early release covering several hundred HLA-typed donors. Genome-wide SNP genotypes for about 60% of the roughly 670 donors were used in a later genetic analysis, which treated that subset as a discovery cohort. HLA typing covered class I and class II loci at four-digit resolution. To predict cytomegalovirus infection status, the study combined high-throughput TCR immunosequencing, statistical association of individual TCRs with disease status, and machine learning. In the later analysis, no new phenotypic data were used to find candidate immune exposures; instead, reliance was placed on TCR beta sequences and their occurrence across donors. A later analysis re-examined previously published TCR beta repertoires from several hundred donors and added high-resolution HLA genotyping to investigate patterns of TCR occurrence. An earlier analysis of several hundred of the donors applied high-throughput TCR beta sequencing to assess whether each TCR beta V gene segment acted as functional or pseudogenic. Donor age, sex, ethnicity and CMV serostatus were compiled together with the repertoire data. Among about 400 genotyped donors of the cohort, an average of around 220,000 unique TCR beta nucleotide sequences was sequenced per donor, of which approximately 18% were non-productive.

General findings and caveats noted by the study authors: A later genetic analysis reported fewer N-insertions in productive TCRs among donors in an Asian-associated ancestry cluster than the roughly 700-donor mean. Because counts were too low, some 17 rarely observed V segments, including chromosome 9 orphons, were left out of the earlier analysis of about 500 of the donors. Correlated functional status among segregating V segments might be attributable to linkage disequilibrium, but an unknown experimental factor could not be ruled out. Only TCR beta chains were sequenced in this cohort, and the absence of alpha or paired-chain data limited detectable features. Most TCR sequences were observed very rarely across donors, whereas some public TCRs were present in many individuals. The sequencing pipeline was judged likely to have produced a cluster of highly shared sequence variants as a technical artifact. The authors suggested that the approach could potentially be generalized to other disease states and immunological phenotypes. A later analysis found that most CMV-associated TCR beta chains appeared HLA-restricted, with HLA associations seemingly driven largely by CMV exposure. The only immune exposure information available for the cohort was CMV serostatus. In vitro tests confirmed that a few of the cytomegalovirus-associated TCR beta chains recognize cytomegalovirus antigens. In a later analysis, more than 15,000 TCR beta sequences were associated with specific HLA alleles at a false discovery rate of 0.05. Presence/absence analyses assumed roughly uniform sequencing depth across donors, an assumption that may not hold. Because the 87-base-pair reads could not distinguish some IMGT-functional V segments, including TRBV6-2 and TRBV6-3, those segments were excluded. An association between a missense DCLRE1C variant and V-gene and J-gene trimming of TCR beta chains was found in a later genetic analysis and replicated in an independent cohort. The classifier was reported to diagnose cytomegalovirus status with high specificity and sensitivity in both the original and validation cohorts. Compared with equally common non-associated chains, HLA-associated TCR beta chains in a later analysis were more clonally expanded and had lower generation probabilities. The study listed approximately 150 TCR beta chains as associated with cytomegalovirus. A further reported finding was that TCR beta sequences accurately predicted the HLA-A and HLA-B alleles for most subjects in the first cohort. When HLA alleles, especially DR and DQ, strongly co-occurred, TCR associations were difficult to assign to individual alleles. HLA typing was unavailable for some donors at each locus, so association tests used only the typed subset. According to a later analysis, TCR association rates differed among HLA loci, with DRB1 alleles showing the most associated TCRs and HLA-C alleles showing the fewest. Broadly in line with IMGT annotations, most TCR beta V segments showed up in productive rearrangements about 87% or about 30% of the time in an earlier analysis of around 600 of the donors. In a later analysis, several top co-occurrence clusters were reported to appear linked to parvovirus B19, influenza, CMV and Epstein-Barr virus.

V loses 3 bases, J loses 7 bases, and the germline ends lie 10 bases apart. The CDR3 covers 13 residues, taking in both the cysteine and the phenylalanine. Here the CDR3 DNA is all that survives: 39 bases in frame from base 1. Looking up the germline V gene yields CDR1 SNHLY and CDR2 FYNNEI. Libraries came from the immunoSEQ multiplex PCR assay. A mixture of 60 forward primers for TCR Vbeta segments and 13 reverse primers for TCR Jbeta segments was used in the multiplex PCR. The CDR3 region of rearranged TCR beta genes was amplified from genomic DNA by a multiplex PCR assay. Amplified TCR beta libraries were sequenced as 87-base-pair reads on the Illumina HiSeq System. The study's processing was this. In a later analysis, approximately 74 million unique TCR beta chains were counted across the roughly 610 repertoires, and around 10 million of these chains were shared by at least two donors. Raw reads were error-corrected and collapsed into unique sequences with a nearest-neighbor algorithm that merged closely related sequences to remove PCR and sequencing errors. V, D and J gene segments were assigned by aligning CDR3 sequences to IMGT reference sequences. Each retained sequence needed at least a six-nucleotide match to both a V gene segment and a J gene segment. A rearrangement was called productive if the CDR3 had no stop codons and remained in frame with V and J, and every other rearrangement was called non-productive. Following IMGT convention, CDR3 was defined as the stretch from the second conserved V-encoded cysteine to the conserved J-encoded phenylalanine. The earlier analysis of more than 450 of the donors excluded sequences that lacked an unambiguous match to a single V gene segment. An earlier analysis of fewer than 750 of the donors classified V segments as functional when productive rearrangements were above 56.7% and as segregating when the standard deviation between donors was above 5%. A statistical classification framework was developed to diagnose cytomegalovirus status using the catalog of TCR beta chain sequences. In a later analysis, V and J genes were assigned by comparing TCR nucleotide sequences against IMGT/GENE-DB human TR gene sequences. The TCRdist pipeline was used in a later analysis to assign CDR3 sequences and most-parsimonious VDJ recombination scenarios. In a later analysis, every TCR beta chain was defined by the combination of its CDR3 amino acid sequence and its V-gene family, and reads without a unique V-gene family were dropped. To address suspected cross-contamination and a sequencing artifact, a later analysis removed roughly 580 highly shared, low-generation-probability nucleotide sequences. In a later analysis, a clonal expansion index for each public chain was calculated from normalized within-repertoire ranks of inferred template counts. In a later analysis, generation probabilities were computed with a VDJ recombination model fitted to out-of-frame rearrangements, and the resulting probabilities were checked against IGoR. In a later analysis, TCR-TCR, TCR-HLA and TCR-CMV co-occurrence was scored with hypergeometric tests, and a repertoire-size bias correction was applied to TCR pairs. A later analysis estimated false discovery rates by permuting HLA or CMV assignments 20 times. A later analysis grouped co-occurring TCRs with DBSCAN, adding TCRdist sequence similarity when clustering within HLA-allele-positive subsets. Co-occurrence clustering excluded repertoires with fewer than 30,000 or more than 120,000 public chains, plus five with anomalous nucleotide sharing. In TCRdb, the immuneACCESS table is reduced to in-frame sequences with V and J assigned. These tables do not hold every clone; where another copy was compared, an unresolved V gene accounts for under half, and the others remain unexplained. That table supplies the V and J calls and clone size; D and trimming were determined from the DNA. This sample's records show around 200,000 clones. The ten largest clones add up to approximately 0.82% of the sample.

The rearranged segments are TRBV2 and TRBJ1-5, and possibly TRBD1, on 5 matching bases. Sequenced sample: PBMCs. This TCR was sampled from a woman under 30 in good health and CMV-seropositive. The nucleotide sequence reads TGTGCCAGCAGTGATGCAGGGTGGCAGCCCCAGCATTTT. It encodes CASSDAGWQPQHF.